This is a list of T cell receptor beta chains from one sample in a study of cytomegalovirus exposure and HLA in healthy donors. Profiling relied on immunoSEQ multiplex PCR, and the TCRdb table lists in-frame clones only, not all of them. The table shows approximately 120,000 clones, with roughly 81% occurring only once. The source material was PBMCs. These receptors came from a woman aged 30 to 39 in good health and CMV-seronegative. CDR3s include the opening cysteine and the closing phenylalanine or tryptophan. D genes are given only for firm matches. Clone size is given for some rows only: seen once, a few or many times, or a class if the clone is expanded.

j_call: TRBJ2-2; v_call: TRBV12-5; d_call: TRBD2; clone_size: NA; cdr3_nt: TGTGCTAGTGGTTTGAAATGGGTAGGGGAGGGCACCGGGGAGCTGTTTTTT; cdr3_aa: CASGLKWVGEGTGELFF
j_call: TRBJ2-5; v_call: TRBV2; d_call: NA; clone_size: once; cdr3_nt: TGTGCCAGCAGTAAGCAGGGGAAACAAGAGACCCAGTACTTC; cdr3_aa: CASSKQGKQETQYF
j_call: TRBJ2-5; v_call: TRBV11-2; d_call: TRBD2; clone_size: NA; cdr3_nt: TGTGCCAGCAGCTCTTTAGCGGGAGGGCGACAAGAGACCCAGTACTTC; cdr3_aa: CASSSLAGGRQETQYF
j_call: TRBJ2-7; v_call: TRBV28; d_call: NA; clone_size: NA; cdr3_nt: TGTGCCAGCGCCCCCCCGGACAGCGTGGTATCCCCCTACGAGCAGTACTTC; cdr3_aa: CASAPPDSVVSPYEQYF
j_call: TRBJ2-7; v_call: TRBV18; d_call: TRBD1; clone_size: few; cdr3_nt: TGTGCCAGCTCACCATGCGGACAGGGAGAGTGCGAGCAGTACTTC; cdr3_aa: CASSPCGQGECEQYF
j_call: TRBJ1-2; v_call: TRBV7-9; d_call: NA; clone_size: NA; cdr3_nt: TGTGCCAGCAGCTCGACGGCGGGGGGCTACACCTTC; cdr3_aa: CASSSTAGGYTF
j_call: TRBJ1-1; v_call: TRBV29-1; d_call: TRBD1; clone_size: once; cdr3_nt: TGCAGCGTTGTCCAGGGACAGCTAAACACTGAAGCTTTCTTT; cdr3_aa: CSVVQGQLNTEAFF
j_call: TRBJ1-2; v_call: TRBV7-9; d_call: TRBD1; clone_size: once; cdr3_nt: TGTGCCAGCAGCACCGGACAGGGGAGGGAAGCTAACTATGGCTACACCTTC; cdr3_aa: CASSTGQGREANYGYTF
j_call: TRBJ1-2; v_call: TRBV28; d_call: NA; clone_size: NA; cdr3_nt: TGTGCCAGCAGTTTACGGTCCTATGGCTACACCTTC; cdr3_aa: CASSLRSYGYTF
j_call: TRBJ2-3; v_call: TRBV30; d_call: TRBD2; clone_size: NA; cdr3_nt: TGTGCCTGGAGTGTATCCAGCGGGAAGACGCAGTATTTT; cdr3_aa: CAWSVSSGKTQYF
j_call: TRBJ2-1; v_call: TRBV5-4; d_call: NA; clone_size: NA; cdr3_nt: TGTGCCAGCAGCTTCTCACTAGAATCCTACAATGAGCAGTTCTTC; cdr3_aa: CASSFSLESYNEQFF
j_call: TRBJ2-7; v_call: TRBV6-1; d_call: NA; clone_size: NA; cdr3_nt: TGTGCCAGCAGTTCACTGAGCGGCAGCTCCTACGAGCAGTACTTC; cdr3_aa: CASSSLSGSSYEQYF
j_call: TRBJ2-2; v_call: TRBV7-9; d_call: TRBD2; clone_size: NA; cdr3_nt: TGTGCCAGCAGCTTTCAAGCGGGAGCAAACGGGGAGCTGTTTTTT; cdr3_aa: CASSFQAGANGELFF
j_call: TRBJ2-1; v_call: TRBV4-2; d_call: NA; clone_size: NA; cdr3_nt: TGTGCCAGCAGAGCTAGCGTACCCCACAATGAGCAGTTCTTC; cdr3_aa: CASRASVPHNEQFF
j_call: TRBJ2-2; v_call: TRBV19; d_call: NA; clone_size: NA; cdr3_nt: TGTGCCAGTAGGGGTCAGGGCCCCGGGGAGCTGTTTTTT; cdr3_aa: CASRGQGPGELFF
j_call: TRBJ1-2; v_call: TRBV6-5; d_call: TRBD1; clone_size: NA; cdr3_nt: TGTGCCAGCAGTTCGGACAGGGTAGCCTATGGCTACACCTTC; cdr3_aa: CASSSDRVAYGYTF
j_call: TRBJ2-3; v_call: TRBV5-1; d_call: TRBD2; clone_size: NA; cdr3_nt: TGCGCCAGCAGCCCTCGGACGGGAGGAGATACGCAGTATTTT; cdr3_aa: CASSPRTGGDTQYF
j_call: TRBJ2-2; v_call: TRBV6-5; d_call: TRBD2; clone_size: NA; cdr3_nt: TGTGCCAGCAGCCGTACTAGCGGGGGGGCCGGGGAGCTGTTTTTT; cdr3_aa: CASSRTSGGAGELFF
j_call: TRBJ2-7; v_call: TRBV11-2; d_call: NA; clone_size: NA; cdr3_nt: TGTGCCAGCAGCTCCGACAGGTTTGGCTACGAGCAGTACTTC; cdr3_aa: CASSSDRFGYEQYF
j_call: TRBJ1-1; v_call: TRBV7-3; d_call: NA; clone_size: NA; cdr3_nt: TGTGCCAGCAGCTTAGCCCGAGCGAACACTGAAGCTTTCTTT; cdr3_aa: CASSLARANTEAFF
j_call: TRBJ2-5; v_call: TRBV18; d_call: NA; clone_size: NA; cdr3_nt: TGTGCCAGCTCACCGAGTCAAGAGACCCAGTACTTC; cdr3_aa: CASSPSQETQYF
j_call: TRBJ1-5; v_call: TRBV30; d_call: NA; clone_size: NA; cdr3_nt: TGTGCCTGGAGTTTGGCTTTGGATCAGCCCCAGCATTTT; cdr3_aa: CAWSLALDQPQHF
j_call: TRBJ1-5; v_call: TRBV5-8; d_call: NA; clone_size: NA; cdr3_nt: TGTGCCAGCAGGGGATCGGGGGACCAGCCCCAGCATTTT; cdr3_aa: CASRGSGDQPQHF
j_call: TRBJ2-7; v_call: TRBV7-9; d_call: TRBD2; clone_size: NA; cdr3_nt: TGTGCCAGCAGCCCCCGACTAGCGGAGCGGTACGAGCAGTACTTC; cdr3_aa: CASSPRLAERYEQYF
j_call: TRBJ2-3; v_call: TRBV7-9; d_call: NA; clone_size: NA; cdr3_nt: TGTGCCAGCAGCCCTGGTGCGGCGAGCACAGATACGCAGTATTTT; cdr3_aa: CASSPGAASTDTQYF
j_call: TRBJ2-7; v_call: TRBV11-1; d_call: TRBD2; clone_size: few; cdr3_nt: TGTGCCAGCAGCCCGATAGCGGGAGGGCCTGTTAAAGACAACGAGCAGTACTTC; cdr3_aa: CASSPIAGGPVKDNEQYF
j_call: TRBJ1-3; v_call: TRBV11-3; d_call: NA; clone_size: NA; cdr3_nt: TGTGCCAGCAGCCCCCAGGTACGGGGCTCTGGAAACACCATATATTTT; cdr3_aa: CASSPQVRGSGNTIYF
j_call: TRBJ2-2; v_call: TRBV5-4; d_call: TRBD2; clone_size: NA; cdr3_nt: TGTGCCAGCAGCGGATCGGGGGAGGGTAGGACCGGGGAGCTGTTTTTT; cdr3_aa: CASSGSGEGRTGELFF
j_call: TRBJ2-1; v_call: TRBV19; d_call: TRBD2; clone_size: NA; cdr3_nt: TGTGCCAGTAGTATCGGGATTAGCGGGAGCGATGAGCAGTTCTTC; cdr3_aa: CASSIGISGSDEQFF
j_call: TRBJ1-2; v_call: TRBV6-1; d_call: NA; clone_size: NA; cdr3_nt: TGTGCCAGCGGTCCCCAGTCAACCTATGGCTACACCTTC; cdr3_aa: CASGPQSTYGYTF
j_call: TRBJ1-2; v_call: TRBV6-1; d_call: NA; clone_size: NA; cdr3_nt: TGTGCCAGCAGTCTACAGGGAAAGGGCAGCTATGGCTACACCTTC; cdr3_aa: CASSLQGKGSYGYTF
j_call: TRBJ2-3; v_call: TRBV7-9; d_call: TRBD2; clone_size: NA; cdr3_nt: TGTTCCAGCAGCTCCACTAGCGGGGGGATGTCAGATACGCAGTATTTT; cdr3_aa: CSSSSTSGGMSDTQYF
j_call: TRBJ2-3; v_call: TRBV7-3; d_call: TRBD2; clone_size: NA; cdr3_nt: TGTGCCAGCAGCTTAAGGCTAGCGGGGAGGGAAGATACGCAGTATTTT; cdr3_aa: CASSLRLAGREDTQYF
j_call: TRBJ1-1; v_call: TRBV18; d_call: NA; clone_size: NA; cdr3_nt: TGTGCCAGCTCACCGGTTCGAGGGAGGCATGAAGCTTTCTTT; cdr3_aa: CASSPVRGRHEAFF
j_call: TRBJ2-7; v_call: TRBV10-2; d_call: TRBD2; clone_size: NA; cdr3_nt: TGCGCCAGCAGGGGAGGGAGCTACGAGCAGTACTTC; cdr3_aa: CASRGGSYEQYF
j_call: TRBJ2-7; v_call: TRBV7-2; d_call: TRBD1; clone_size: NA; cdr3_nt: TGTGCCAGCAGCCTCCACAGGGGCTCCTACGAGCAGTACTTC; cdr3_aa: CASSLHRGSYEQYF
j_call: TRBJ1-5; v_call: TRBV28; d_call: NA; clone_size: few; cdr3_nt: TGTGCCAGCAGCCCATGGGGGGGTACGAGCAATCAGCCCCAGCATTTT; cdr3_aa: CASSPWGGTSNQPQHF
j_call: TRBJ2-1; v_call: TRBV6-4; d_call: TRBD2; clone_size: NA; cdr3_nt: TGTGCCAGCAGTGATAACAGCGGGGGGGCTGAGCAGTTCTTC; cdr3_aa: CASSDNSGGAEQFF
j_call: TRBJ1-6; v_call: TRBV5-1; d_call: TRBD1; clone_size: NA; cdr3_nt: TGCGCCAGCAGCCAGGGACAGGGGGCCTTTTTCTATAATTCACCCCTCCACTTT; cdr3_aa: CASSQGQGAFFYNSPLHF
j_call: TRBJ2-3; v_call: TRBV5-1; d_call: NA; clone_size: once; cdr3_nt: TGCGCCAGCAGCTTGATGTCAGGGGAAGATACGCAGTATTTT; cdr3_aa: CASSLMSGEDTQYF